Shown below are 15 T cell receptor beta chains from a single sample sequenced in a study of low-dose radiotherapy and immunotherapy resistance in tumors. Gene-specific TRAV and TRBV primers were used for first-strand cDNA, covering alpha and beta chains. TCR amplification involved 20 PCR cycles with a constant-region primer and V-primer adapter. TCRdb independently ran MiXCR on the reads; one entry per CDR3 protein. The table includes around 83,000 distinct CDR3 sequences, approximately 17% detected once. The time point denotes: before trial treatment. This specimen consisted of PBMCs, obtained before treatment. These TCRs come from a male donor with prostate cancer.

The sample holds many counts of this clonotype. V is TRBV5-4 and J is TRBJ1-1; no reliable D call. Germline CDR1 and CDR2: SGHNT and YYREEE (reference sequence). Trimming removed 2 bases at V and 0 bases at J, with 11 bases between. The CDR3 runs 15 residues. CDR3 amino acids: CASSFERTLNTEAFF. In DNA form, the CDR3 reads TGTGCCAGCAGCTTTGAGAGAACACTGAACACTGAAGCTTTCTTT.

This clonotype was observed at least ten times. This chain links TRBV2 with TRBJ2-5; 13 nucleotides agree with TRBD2. The junction had 5 bases not matched to a gene; V was cut back by 4 bases and J by 6 bases. The CDR3 totals 15 residues. Germline CDR1 reads SNHLY; CDR2 reads FYNNEI. The chain's CDR3 is CASSGTSGGLKTQYF. The CDR3 bases are TGTGCCAGCAGTGGGACTAGCGGGGGACTTAAGACCCAGTACTTC.

This clonotype has ten or more counts. The chain combines TRBV6-5 with TRBJ2-1; the D is unclear. The CDR3 sequence is 14 residues long. Looked up from germline, CDR1 is MNHEY and CDR2 is SVGAGI. Trimming took off 2 bases at V and 1 base at J, with 6 bases between the two ends. DNA of the CDR3: TGTGCCAGCAGTTACAGTGTTTCCTACAATGAGCAGTTCTTC. This codes for CASSYSVSYNEQFF.

The chain uses TRBV9 and TRBJ2-3; 7 nucleotides align to TRBD2. The CDR3 totals 15 residues. Germline CDR1 is SGDLS and CDR2 is YYNGEE. V was pared by 3 bases and J by 0 bases, with 4 bases of the junction left unmatched. CDR3 bases: TGTGCCAGCAGCGAATCTAGCGGAAGCACAGATACGCAGTATTTT. Protein product: CASSESSGSTDTQYF.

This clonotype has at least ten counts. The chain couples TRBV12-3 or TRBV12-4 to TRBJ2-1; D is unresolved. The CDR3 totals 12 residues. V was clipped by 6 bases and J by 8 bases, with 11 bases between them. The CDR3 protein is CASSSLDHEQFF. CDR3 DNA sequence: TGTGCCAGCAGCAGCCTAGACCATGAGCAGTTCTTC.

On this clonotype itself: This likely traces to a read error, being one base from a far larger clone. The chain carries TRBV4-1 and TRBJ2-7, with 7 bases fitting TRBD1. The trim removed 6 bases at V and 7 bases at J, leaving 15 bases unmatched. This CDR3 contains 15 residues. Germline values: CDR1 MGHRA, CDR2 YSYEKL. CDR3 bases: TGCGCCAGCAGGCGGACAGGATATACTTACAATGAGCAGTACTTC. This sequence encodes CASRRTGYTYNEQYF.

This clonotype was seen many times. The chain employs TRBV20-1 and TRBJ2-1; 15 bases fit TRBD2. Germline CDR1 is DFQATT and CDR2 is SNEGSKA (reference sequence). Losses at the gene ends were 3 bases for V and 9 bases for J; bases not matched to a gene: 6. CDR3 size: 15 residues. CDR3 sequence (DNA): TGCAGTGCTAGGGGACTAGCGGGAGGTGTGAGTGAGCAGTTCTTC. Protein product: CSARGLAGGVSEQFF.

This clonotype was counted ten times or more. The rearrangement uses TRBV18 and TRBJ2-3; a weak D match, TRBD1 (5 bases). This CDR3 is 14 amino acids long. Germline V lookup: CDR1 KGHSH, CDR2 LQKENI. V was shortened by 6 bases and J by 0 bases, with 10 bases between the two germline ends. The CDR3 DNA reads TGTGCCAGCTCCGAACAGGCTAGCACAGATACGCAGTATTTT. Amino acid sequence: CASSEQASTDTQYF.

Ten or more counts support this clonotype. This chain links TRBV27 with TRBJ2-7; the D is unclear. Trimming left V 7 bases short and J 5 bases short, with 18 bases between. Germline V CDR1 and CDR2: MNHEY, SMNVEV (reference sequence). This CDR3 has 14 amino acids. The CDR3 region has the DNA TGTGCCAGCAACCCCCGGACGGGCTTTAACGAGCAGTACTTC. This translates into CASNPRTGFNEQYF.

This clonotype came up many times. The rearrangement links TRBV7-2 to TRBJ1-1; 8 bases agree with TRBD1. The V gene's germline CDR1 is SGHTA and CDR2 FQGNSA. The length of the CDR3 is 14 residues. With V trimmed by 5 bases and J by 5 bases, 7 bases remained unmatched. CDR3 in amino acids: CASSQDRVGTEAFF. The CDR3 nucleotides read TGTGCCAGCAGCCAGGACAGGGTGGGGACTGAAGCTTTCTTT. Filled out from reference TRBV7-2 and TRBJ1-1, the complete variable domain reads GAGVSQSPSNKVTEKGKDVELRCDPISGHTALYWYRQSLGQGLEFLIYFQGNSAPDKSGLPSDRFSAERTGGSVSTLTIQRTQQEDSAVYLCASSQDRVGTEAFFGQGTRLTVV.

This clonotype was seen repeatedly, ten times or more. The CDR3 here is CASSQVVNPNYGYTF. The CDR3 nucleotides are TGCGCCAGCAGCCAAGTTGTAAACCCGAACTATGGCTACACCTTC. The V and J genes are TRBV4-3 and TRBJ1-2; no clear D. The CDR3 is 15 amino acids. Germline CDR1 reads LGHNA; CDR2 reads YSLEER. V was pared by 1 base and J by 2 bases, with 11 bases between.

This clonotype showed up many times. The genes are TRBV10-3 and TRBJ2-1; 8 bases are shared with TRBD1. V shed 11 bases and J 0 bases; nucleotides not matched to a gene: 12. The CDR3 spans 16 residues. Germline CDR1 is ENHRY and CDR2 is SYGVKD. In nucleotides, the CDR3 is TGTGCCGCCTCCCGGACCGGACAGGGCTCCTACAATGAGCAGTTCTTC. Its protein product is CAASRTGQGSYNEQFF.

Many counts were recorded for this clonotype. This chain joins TRBV5-4 and TRBJ2-1, with a tentative D call TRBD1 (6 bases). The germline V and J ends were trimmed by 0 bases and 5 bases, with 18 bases remaining between them. There are 17 residues in the CDR3. CDR1 is SGHNT, CDR2 YYREEE, per germline (reference sequence). CDR3 bases: TGTGCCAGCAGCTTGGTTAGGGGGTGGGGGCAAGACAATGAGCAGTTCTTC. The encoded protein is CASSLVRGWGQDNEQFF.

This clonotype showed up many times. The chain is built from TRBV20-1 and TRBJ1-6, with 9 positions matching TRBD1. With V trimmed by 3 bases and J by 9 bases, 9 bases remained unmatched. The CDR3 has 15 amino acids. The V gene's germline CDR1 is DFQATT and CDR2 SNEGSKA (reference sequence). CDR3 residues: CSARLPGQGGSPLHF. CDR3 nucleotide sequence: TGCAGTGCTAGGTTACCGGGACAGGGAGGTTCACCCCTCCACTTT.

The rearrangement links TRBV30 to TRBJ2-7, with D possibly being TRBD1 or TRBD2 (5 bases each). V shed 2 bases and J shed 2 bases, with 7 bases lying between them. Germline-derived CDR1 and CDR2 are GTSNPN and SVGIG (reference sequence). There are 12 residues in the CDR3. The CDR3 loop reads CAWSRGPYEQYF. CDR3 DNA: TGTGCCTGGAGTCGGGGACCCTACGAGCAGTACTTC.